This entry lists 32 T cell receptor beta chains sequenced from one sample in a study of vaccination effects on CD4 cells after COVID-19. In the ViraFEST assay, antigen-specific CD4+ clonotypes were identified by expansion after peptide-pool stimulation. CD4+ T cells were isolated after around ten days of culture. The person's infection with SARS-CoV-2, confirmed by PCR, took place between March and December 2020. These receptors are not linked to any known antigen. Produced via immunoSEQ multiplex PCR; TCRdb's table is partial and in-frame only. The table has around 46,000 clones, under 80% seen once. The starting material was CD4+ T cells from PBMCs cultured with a peptide pool, obtained before COVID-19 vaccination. The receptors come from a human donor who had a prior SARS-CoV-2 infection.

In its sample, this clone was seen a few times. This chain connects TRBV27 to TRBJ2-7, with D perhaps TRBD2 (5 bases). V dropped 3 bases and J dropped 1 base, with 19 bases sitting between them. The CDR3 runs to 17 residues. Germline CDR1 MNHEY, CDR2 SMNVEV (reference sequence). The CDR3 region has the DNA TGTGCCAGCAGTTTGACGGGATTCGAGCTTGGATCCTACGAGCAGTACTTC. Its translation: CASSLTGFELGSYEQYF.

This clone came up a few times. J is TRBJ1-3 and V is TRBV5-5, with 7 bases that match TRBD1. Germline V lookup: CDR1 SGHKS, CDR2 YYEKEE (reference sequence). This CDR3 has 14 amino acids. The junction had 2 bases not matched to a gene; V was cut back by 1 base and J by 4 bases. The chain's CDR3 is CASSLQGGGNTIYF. CDR3 DNA: TGTGCCAGCAGCTTGCAGGGGGGAGGAAACACCATATATTTT.

This clone was seen only a few times. This rearrangement joins TRBV5-1 to TRBJ2-3; TRBD1 aligns across 8 bases. Per the germline V gene, CDR1 is SGHRS and CDR2 is YFSETQ. The CDR3 runs 14 residues. After removal of 4 bases from V and 5 bases from J, the junction contained 6 bases not matched to a gene. The CDR3 bases are TGCGCCAGCAGCAACAGGGGGAATGGAGATACGCAGTATTTT. Translated, it gives CASSNRGNGDTQYF.

The chain uses TRBV5-5 and TRBJ2-7; D is possibly TRBD2 (7 bases). The CDR3 length is 13 residues. Per germline, CDR1 SGHKS and CDR2 YYEKEE (reference sequence). Trimming removed 7 bases at V and 0 bases at J, with 11 bases between. The chain's CDR3 is CASGGGSSYEQYF. The CDR3 DNA follows: TGTGCCAGCGGCGGGGGCAGCTCCTACGAGCAGTACTTC. The full variable domain, its missing parts supplied by reference TRBV5-5 and TRBJ2-7, is DAGVTQSPTHLIKTRGQQVTLRCSPISGHKSVSWYQQVLGQGPQFIFQYYEKEERGRGNFPDRFSARQFPNYSSELNVNALLLGDSALYLCASGGGSSYEQYFGPGTRLTVT.

V is TRBV7-9 and J is TRBJ1-4; 8 positions match TRBD1. V shed 4 bases, J shed 8 bases, and the junction held 6 bases outside the gene matches. This CDR3 region has 14 residues. Germline lookup yields CDR1 SEHNR and CDR2 FQNEAQ (reference sequence). The CDR3 reads CASSSQGGGEKLFF. CDR3 nucleotides: TGTGCCAGCAGCTCACAGGGGGGTGGGGAAAAACTGTTTTTT.

This clone occurred a few times. The genes are TRBV19 and TRBJ2-5; TRBD2 agrees at 10 bases. V lost 3 bases and J lost 5; bases outside the gene matches: 9. The CDR3 extends over 16 amino acids. In germline, CDR1 is LNHDA, CDR2 SQIVND (reference sequence). In DNA form, the CDR3 reads TGTGCCAGTAGTATCCTCAGGACTAGCGGTCGCGAGACCCAGTACTTC. It yields the protein CASSILRTSGRETQYF.

In nucleotides, the CDR3 is TGTGCCAGCAGTGCCGAGGGTAGCACTGAAGCTTTCTTT. Translated, it gives CASSAEGSTEAFF. The chain employs TRBV2 and TRBJ1-1, with no clear D. The V and J ends lost 4 bases and 4 bases respectively, with 10 bases between them. This CDR3 is 13 amino acids long. Germline loops: CDR1 SNHLY, CDR2 FYNNEI.

This clone was seen a single time. V is TRBV5-1 and J is TRBJ2-2; D possibly corresponds to TRBD1 (5 bases). The CDR3 covers 16 residues. Germline V lookup: CDR1 SGHRS, CDR2 YFSETQ. Trimming pared 4 bases from V and 1 base from J, leaving 14 bases between. The CDR3 region has the DNA TGCGCCAGCAGCCCCGAGACAGCGATGAACACCGGGGAGCTGTTTTTT. This gives the protein CASSPETAMNTGELFF.

V and J are TRBV12-5 and TRBJ2-1; D gene unclear. The CDR3 length is 14 residues. The V end was cut by 0 bases, the J end by 10 bases, with 13 bases between. Per the germline V gene, CDR1 is LGHNT and CDR2 is FRNRAP. The CDR3 here is CASGLVPKVPEQFF. The CDR3 region has the DNA TGTGCTAGTGGTTTGGTACCAAAGGTTCCGGAGCAGTTCTTC.

V and J are TRBV27 and TRBJ1-4, with 9 nucleotides matching TRBD1. This CDR3 is built from 15 residues. The junction had 7 bases not matched to a gene; V was cut back by 7 bases and J by 4 bases. Germline V gene data show CDR1 as MNHEY and CDR2 as SMNVEV (reference sequence). CDR3 nucleotides: TGTGCCAGCACCCGGGGACAGGGCTGTAATGAAAAACTGTTTTTT. Translation gives CASTRGQGCNEKLFF.

V usage is TRBV6-5 and J usage is TRBJ2-1, with D maybe TRBD1 (6 bases). The CDR3 consists of 14 residues. From germline, CDR1 is MNHEY and CDR2 SVGAGI. Trimming took off 6 bases at V and 0 bases at J, with 9 bases between the two ends. CDR3 in DNA: TGTGCCAGCAGCCAGGACAGCTCCTACAATGAGCAGTTCTTC. Its protein product is CASSQDSSYNEQFF.

The rearrangement joins TRBV3-1 (or the pseudogene TRBV3-2) to TRBJ2-3; 13 nucleotides match TRBD2. The CDR3 extends over 16 amino acids. V gave up 4 bases and J gave up 5 bases; unmatched junction bases: 6. Germline V CDR1 and CDR2: LGHDT, YNNKEL (reference sequence). The chain's CDR3 is CASSPGLAGVVDTQYF. The CDR3 region has the DNA TGTGCCAGCAGCCCCGGACTAGCGGGGGTGGTAGATACGCAGTATTTT.

This chain uses TRBV30 with TRBJ2-5; no clear D gene. Germline loops: CDR1 GTSNPN, CDR2 SVGIG (reference sequence). With 4 bases removed from V and 0 bases from J, the gap between germline ends came to 6 bases. This CDR3 has 12 amino acids. The CDR3 is CAWTPYQETQYF. The DNA for the CDR3 is TGTGCCTGGACTCCGTACCAAGAGACCCAGTACTTC.

This clone came up a few times. The rearrangement uses TRBV11-2 and TRBJ2-3; D is undetermined. With 3 bases removed from V and 6 bases from J, the gap between germline ends came to 7 bases. Germline values: CDR1 SGHAT, CDR2 FQNNGV. This CDR3 comprises 12 residues. The CDR3 sequence is CASSFPLDTQYF. The CDR3 DNA sequence: TGTGCCAGCAGCTTCCCCTTGGATACGCAGTATTTT.

This chain uses TRBV6-5 with TRBJ1-1; TRBD1 is a possible D gene (5 bases). This CDR3 region has 14 residues. V was cut by 2 bases and J by 7 bases, with 14 bases left in between. The V gene's germline CDR1 is MNHEY and CDR2 SVGAGI. The CDR3 region is CASSYHQGTIEAFF. CDR3 bases: TGTGCCAGCAGTTACCATCAGGGCACCATTGAAGCTTTCTTT.

The chain recombines TRBV27 with TRBJ2-5; 8 nucleotides agree with TRBD2. This CDR3 is 13 amino acids long. CDR1 MNHEY and CDR2 SMNVEV come from the germline V gene (reference sequence). V lost 5 bases to trimming and J lost 11 bases; unmatched junction nucleotides: 10. Here the CDR3 reads CASSPLPGGRQYF. The CDR3 nucleotides are TGTGCCAGCAGTCCTCTCCCTGGCGGGAGGCAGTACTTC.

This clone was counted a few times. The chain couples TRBV7-2 to TRBJ1-3; D ambiguous. Germline V gene data show CDR1 as SGHTA and CDR2 as FQGNSA. V dropped 4 bases and J dropped 0 bases, with 4 bases sitting between them. The CDR3 totals 13 residues. CDR3 residues: CASSSASGNTIYF. The CDR3 bases are TGTGCCAGCAGCTCGGCCTCTGGAAACACCATATATTTT. Full variable domain (outside the CDR3, taken from reference TRBV7-2 and TRBJ1-3): GAGVSQSPSNKVTEKGKDVELRCDPISGHTALYWYRQSLGQGLEFLIYFQGNSAPDKSGLPSDRFSAERTGGSVSTLTIQRTQQEDSAVYLCASSSASGNTIYFGEGSWLTVV.

J is TRBJ1-2 and V is TRBV19; possible D gene TRBD1, 5 bases. This CDR3 region has 14 residues. Per the germline V gene, CDR1 is LNHDA and CDR2 is SQIVND (reference sequence). Trimming shortened V by 7 bases and J by 0 bases, and 12 bases separated the two germline ends. The CDR3 reads CASTTGPSNYGYTF. DNA of the CDR3: TGTGCCAGTACCACAGGCCCATCTAACTATGGCTACACCTTC.

The chain uses TRBV5-1 and TRBJ2-3; D gene uncertain. This CDR3 has 13 amino acids. The germline V gene encodes CDR1 SGHRS and CDR2 YFSETQ. With 0 bases removed from V and 8 bases from J, the gap between germline ends came to 10 bases. This CDR3 is CASSLDPDGTQYF. Here the CDR3 DNA reads TGCGCCAGCAGCTTGGACCCCGACGGTACGCAGTATTTT.

V gene TRBV4-3 combines with J gene TRBJ2-7, with 7 positions matching TRBD2. There are 16 residues in the CDR3. Germline V gene sequence: CDR1 LGHNA, CDR2 YSLEER. J lost 5 bases, V lost 4 bases, and 14 bases had no gene match. CDR3 nucleotides: TGCGCCAGCAGCCTAACCAGCGGGATCTTCAACGACGAGCAGTACTTC. Its protein is CASSLTSGIFNDEQYF.

The chain is built from TRBV11-1 and TRBJ2-1, with 13 bases fitting TRBD2. Germline V gives CDR1 SGHAT, CDR2 FQDESV (reference sequence). The CDR3 has 17 residues. Trimming removed 0 bases from V and 6 bases from J; junction bases left unmatched: 5. The DNA of the CDR3 is TGTGCCAGCAGCTTAGCCTTTTGGACTAGCGGGGGCAATGAGCAGTTCTTC. It encodes CASSLAFWTSGGNEQFF.

The V call is TRBV11-1, the J call TRBJ2-1; 8 positions agree with TRBD2. The CDR3 spans 16 residues. The J segment lost 3 bases and the V segment lost 1 base, leaving 5 bases of the junction unmatched. Germline CDR1 and CDR2: SGHAT and FQDESV (reference sequence). CDR3 in amino acids: CASSLVAGGSYNEQFF. In DNA, the CDR3 is TGTGCCAGCAGCTTAGTCGCGGGGGGAAGCTACAATGAGCAGTTCTTC.

In this sample, this clone turned up once. This rearrangement joins TRBV2 to TRBJ1-4; 11 bases are a match to TRBD1. From germline, CDR1 is SNHLY and CDR2 FYNNEI. The CDR3 covers 15 residues. V lost 6 bases and J lost 8; bases outside the gene matches: 8. In nucleotides, the CDR3 is TGTGCCAGCAGGAGGGACAGGGGGTTCATCGAAAAACTGTTTTTT. Translated: CASRRDRGFIEKLFF.

This clone was picked up one time. V gene TRBV5-6 combines with J gene TRBJ1-6, with D possibly matching TRBD1 (5 bases). The CDR3 has 17 residues. The germline V gene has CDR1 SGHDT and CDR2 YYEEEE. Trimming pared 4 bases from V and 0 bases from J, leaving 14 bases between. CDR3 nucleotides: TGTGCCAGCAGCGGGCCGCGGGGGAGCTCCTATAATTCACCCCTCCACTTT. This sequence encodes CASSGPRGSSYNSPLHF. Looking up the rest from reference TRBV5-6 and TRBJ1-6 gives the full variable domain: DAGVTQSPTHLIKTRGQQVTLRCSPKSGHDTVSWYQQALGQGPQFIFQYYEEEERQRGNFPDRFSGHQFPNYSSELNVNALLLGDSALYLCASSGPRGSSYNSPLHFGNGTRLTVT.

The chain links TRBV4-1 to TRBJ2-3, with no clear D. Trimming took off 0 bases at V and 4 bases at J, with 5 bases between the two ends. The germline gives CDR1 MGHRA, CDR2 YSYEKL. This CDR3 contains 13 residues. In nucleotides, the CDR3 is TGCGCCAGCAGCCAAGAAAGGCCAGATACGCAGTATTTT. It translates to CASSQERPDTQYF.

The rearrangement uses TRBV6-2 or TRBV6-3 and TRBJ1-4; D may be TRBD1 (5 bases). Germline assignment: CDR1 MNHEY and CDR2 SVGEGT. The length of the CDR3 is 16 residues. Trimming stripped 2 bases from V and 8 bases from J, with 18 bases between. The CDR3 coding sequence is TGTGCCAGCAGTTACGCCCGGGCCCTTGGGGGGGAAAAACTGTTTTTT. Translating gives CASSYARALGGEKLFF.

The chain joins TRBV25-1 to TRBJ2-5, with 7 bases identical to TRBD1. From germline, CDR1 is MGHDK and CDR2 SYGVNS. The trim removed 5 bases at V and 3 bases at J, leaving 9 bases unmatched. The CDR3 runs to 15 residues. This CDR3 is CASSLVQGFEETQYF. The DNA for the CDR3 is TGTGCCAGCAGTCTCGTACAGGGGTTTGAAGAGACCCAGTACTTC. Full variable domain (missing parts from reference TRBV25-1 and TRBJ2-5): EADIYQTPRYLVIGTGKKITLECSQTMGHDKMYWYQQDPGMELHLIHYSYGVNSTEKGDLSSESTVSRIRTEHFPLTLESARPSHTSQYLCASSLVQGFEETQYFGPGTRLLVL.

The sample holds a few counts of this clone. The chain combines TRBV2 with TRBJ1-5, with a tentative D call TRBD1 (6 bases). The germline gives CDR1 SNHLY, CDR2 FYNNEI. The CDR3 length is 13 residues. The ends were cut back, 7 bases at V and 4 bases at J, with 11 bases in the middle. CDR3 sequence: CASMRDNNQPQHF. The CDR3 nucleotides read TGTGCCAGCATGCGGGACAATAATCAGCCCCAGCATTTT. Full variable domain (remainder filled in from reference TRBV2 and TRBJ1-5): EPEVTQTPSHQVTQMGQEVILRCVPISNHLYFYWYRQILGQKVEFLVSFYNNEISEKSEIFDDQFSVERPDGSNFTLKIRSTKLEDSAMYFCASMRDNNQPQHFGDGTRLSIL.

This chain joins TRBV28 and TRBJ1-2, with D tentatively TRBD1 (6 bases). Germline V lookup: CDR1 MDHEN, CDR2 SYDVKM. The CDR3 is 15 amino acids. V was pared by 3 bases and J by 4 bases, with 15 bases between. CDR3 DNA: TGTGCCAGCAGTTTGGGGGGGGGCGTTGGCTATGGCTACACCTTC. This codes for CASSLGGGVGYGYTF.

The V and J genes are TRBV7-2 and TRBJ2-7, with unresolved D. The CDR3 consists of 15 residues. Germline lookup yields CDR1 SGHTA and CDR2 FQGNSA. V was cut by 0 bases and J by 0 bases, with 9 bases left in between. CDR3 bases: TGTGCCAGCAGCTTAGCGGGCTATGACTCCTACGAGCAGTACTTC. Translating it yields CASSLAGYDSYEQYF.

V gene TRBV15 combines with J gene TRBJ1-6, with D possibly being TRBD1 (5 bases). The CDR3 runs to 15 residues. Trimming stripped 5 bases from V and 10 bases from J, with 18 bases between. The germline CDR1 and CDR2 sequences are LNHNV and YYDKDF (reference sequence). The CDR3 reads CATSLRTPTVSPLHF. CDR3 sequence (DNA): TGTGCCACCAGCCTCCGGACACCCACCGTCTCACCCCTCCACTTT.

V and J are TRBV9 and TRBJ2-3, with no clear D. The germline V gene has CDR1 SGDLS and CDR2 YYNGEE. The CDR3 contains 14 residues. V dropped 2 bases and J dropped 0 bases, with 7 bases sitting between them. CDR3: CASSVVASTDTQYF. The CDR3 bases are TGTGCCAGCAGCGTGGTCGCGAGCACAGATACGCAGTATTTT.